A selection of T cell receptor beta chains follows, all from one sample in a study of human T cells and chemical hapten exposure. MiXCR was run by TCRdb on the RACE reads, yielding one entry per CDR3 protein. The table shows tens of thousands of distinct CDR3 sequences, with around 30% occurring only once. The sample was whole blood, taken in connection with sensitization to the hapten diphenylcyclopropenone (DPC). The receptors derive from a man in his forties or fifties with alopecia areata. Some clones in this sample may be carry-over from other donors' samples. The CDR3 runs from the conserved cysteine through the conserved F or W. The D gene is left open where the match is weak. Clone size appears in some rows only: once, few, many, or a class for an expanded clone.

D gene	clone size	V gene	J gene	CDR3 DNA	CDR3 protein
TRBD1	.	TRBV7-6	TRBJ2-7	TGTGCCAGCAGCCCACAACAGGGGGAAAACTCCTACGAGCAGTACTTC	CASSPQQGENSYEQYF
TRBD2	few	TRBV6-4	TRBJ2-1	TGTGCCAGCAGTGACTCGACTAGCGGGAGCAATGAGCAGTTCTTC	CASSDSTSGSNEQFF
.	.	TRBV6-2/TRBV6-3	TRBJ2-1	TGTGCCAGCAGTTATTTCCCGGACGGTAGCTCCTACAATGAGCAGTTCTTC	CASSYFPDGSSYNEQFF
.	few	TRBV6-5	TRBJ2-1	TGTGCCAGCACGGAAGGGGGGCAGCGGGATGAGCAGTTCTTC	CASTEGGQRDEQFF
TRBD1	.	TRBV13	TRBJ2-7	TGTGCCAGCAGCCTCCGACAGGGGATGGTATACGAGCAGTACTTC	CASSLRQGMVYEQYF
TRBD1	few	TRBV20-1	TRBJ2-3	TGCAGTGCATCTAGGACAGGGATCACAGATACGCAGTATTTT	CSASRTGITDTQYF
.	few	TRBV10-1	TRBJ2-7	TGCGCCAGCAGTGAGCAGCCGGGCGGGATCAAAAGAGGCGAGCAGTACTTC	CASSEQPGGIKRGEQYF
.	once	TRBV7-9	TRBJ2-5	TGTGCCAGCAGCTTAGTGGGCGTTCAAGAGACCCAGTACTTC	CASSLVGVQETQYF
.	few	TRBV12-3/TRBV12-4	TRBJ2-1	TGTGCCAGCAGTATGTGGACAGAACTTTCCTACAATGAGCAGTTCTTC	CASSMWTELSYNEQFF
.	.	TRBV24-1	TRBJ2-1	TGTGCCACCAGTGAGACCCGGGGAACCAACGGGATTTACAATGAGCAGTTCTTC	CATSETRGTNGIYNEQFF
TRBD1	.	TRBV20-1	TRBJ2-3	TGCAGTGCTTATAACAGGGGTCTAACAGATACGCAGTATTTT	CSAYNRGLTDTQYF
TRBD1	few	TRBV18	TRBJ2-5	TGTGCCAGCTCACCATATGGGCCAGGGGGCACTTCCCAAGAGACCCAGTACTTC	CASSPYGPGGTSQETQYF
TRBD1	.	TRBV7-9	TRBJ2-5	TGTGCCAGCAGCAGCCGGGACAGGGTCCAAGAGACCCAGTACTTC	CASSSRDRVQETQYF
TRBD2	many	TRBV7-2	TRBJ2-3	TGTGCCAGCAGCTCCGGCTCGGGACTAGCGACAGATACGCAGTATTTT	CASSSGSGLATDTQYF
TRBD2	once	TRBV5-1	TRBJ2-1	TGCGCCAGCAGCTTGGTTATAGCGGGAGTTGAGCAGTTCTTC	CASSLVIAGVEQFF
.	.	TRBV20-1	TRBJ1-1	TGCAGTGCTCCAAGTAGGGGCATCCGAACGACTGAAGCTTTCTTT	CSAPSRGIRTTEAFF
.	.	TRBV27	TRBJ1-3	TGTGCCAGCAGTCTTAGGCGGGGAATAGGAAACACCATATATTTT	CASSLRRGIGNTIYF
TRBD2	.	TRBV5-1	TRBJ2-5	TGCGCCAGCAGCTGGGGGGGCCAAGAGACCCAGTACTTC	CASSWGGQETQYF
TRBD2	.	TRBV14	TRBJ2-3	TGTGCCAGCAGCCAAGATGCGGGAGGGACTACCACAGATACGCAGTATTTT	CASSQDAGGTTTDTQYF